These T cell receptor beta chains were read from a single sample in a study of T cell repertoires in cytomegalovirus infection. Via MiXCR, TCRdb re-called the reads, giving one row per CDR3 protein. The sample consists of approximately 500,000 distinct CDR3 sequences, approximately 15% of them appearing once. Specimen: CD8+ T cells from PBMCs. These receptors were taken from a human donor in good health (CMV status not recorded). Some clones in this sample may be carry-over from other donors' samples. CDR3s include the opening cysteine and the closing phenylalanine or tryptophan. D genes are given only for firm matches. Rows give clone size only sometimes, using once, few, many, or a class for an expanded clone.

>many|TRBJ1-2|-|TRBV6-1
CASSERYVGHYGYTF
TGTGCCAGCAGTGAACGATATGTGGGACACTATGGCTACACCTTC
>few|TRBJ2-7|TRBD1|TRBV27
CASSPATGTYEQYF
TGTGCCAGCAGTCCCGCGACAGGGACCTACGAGCAGTACTTC
>-|TRBJ2-5|-|TRBV18
CASSPRRSETQYF
TGTGCCAGCTCACCACGTAGGTCGGAGACCCAGTACTTC
>-|TRBJ1-2|-|TRBV20-1
CSARPFFRQEGHYGYTF
TGCAGTGCTCGTCCTTTTTTTAGACAGGAAGGCCACTATGGCTACACCTTC
>-|TRBJ2-7|-|TRBV20-1
CSARDGRGTYEQYF
TGCAGTGCTAGAGATGGCAGGGGCACCTACGAGCAGTACTTC
>many|TRBJ2-5|-|TRBV5-5
CASRLQGTETQYF
TGTGCCAGCAGGCTACAGGGAACGGAGACCCAGTACTTC
>many|TRBJ2-7|TRBD1|TRBV11-2
CASSHDRDEQYF
TGTGCCAGCAGCCACGACAGGGACGAGCAGTACTTC
>many|TRBJ1-6|TRBD1|TRBV7-6
CASSPTGQGTYSPLHF
TGTGCCAGCAGCCCAACGGGACAGGGGACCTATTCACCCCTCCACTTT
>few|TRBJ1-5|TRBD1|TRBV20-1
CSAPQPDRQGSNQPQHF
TGCAGTGCTCCCCAGCCCGATAGACAGGGCAGCAATCAGCCCCAGCATTTT
>-|TRBJ2-6|TRBD1|TRBV6-6
CASRAPPQGQNSGANVLTF
TGTGCCAGCAGGGCGCCCCCACAGGGGCAAAACTCTGGGGCCAACGTCCTGACTTTC
>-|TRBJ2-5|-|TRBV27
CASSSGLDGTQYF
TGTGCCAGCAGCTCAGGGCTCGACGGGACCCAGTACTTC
>-|TRBJ1-4|TRBD1|TRBV15
CATSRAGQGNEKLFF
TGTGCCACCAGCAGAGCGGGACAGGGTAATGAAAAACTGTTTTTT
>few|TRBJ2-3|-|TRBV9
CASSVGAAATDTQYF
TGTGCCAGCAGCGTAGGTGCGGCAGCCACAGATACGCAGTATTTT
>few|TRBJ2-5|-|TRBV5-1
CASSLIGTPAETQYF
TGCGCCAGCAGCTTGATTGGGACACCAGCAGAGACCCAGTACTTC
>many|TRBJ1-1|-|TRBV11-2
CASSLDVPDTEAFF
TGTGCCAGCAGCCTCGACGTACCGGACACTGAAGCTTTCTTT
>many|TRBJ2-7|-|TRBV7-6
CASSLVASGVVAYEQYF
TGTGCCAGCAGCTTAGTCGCTTCAGGGGTGGTAGCCTACGAGCAGTACTTC
>few|TRBJ2-1|TRBD2|TRBV20-1
CSASRTSGSLGEQFF
TGCAGTGCCAGCCGGACTAGCGGGAGTCTCGGTGAGCAGTTCTTC
>-|TRBJ1-1|-|TRBV6-1
CASTAGQLNTEAFF
TGTGCCAGCACTGCCGGACAGTTAAACACTGAAGCTTTCTTT
>-|TRBJ1-1|TRBD1|TRBV6-5
CASSYTGTATKAFF
TGTGCCAGCAGTTACACCGGGACAGCCACTAAAGCTTTCTTT
>few|TRBJ2-7|-|TRBV3-1
CASSQQGRNGYEQYF
TGTGCCAGCAGCCAACAGGGACGGAACGGGTACGAGCAGTACTTC
>-|TRBJ2-5|TRBD2|TRBV9
CASSVEGRASETQYF
TGTGCCAGCAGCGTAGAGGGGAGGGCCAGCGAGACCCAGTACTTC
>-|TRBJ2-1|TRBD2|TRBV6-1
CASSYGLAGESEQFF
TGTGCCAGCAGTTACGGACTAGCGGGGGAAAGCGAGCAGTTCTTC
>many|TRBJ2-7|TRBD2|TRBV12-3/TRBV12-4
CASSPGLASEQYF
TGTGCCAGCAGCCCAGGACTAGCAAGTGAGCAGTACTTC
>many|TRBJ2-1|TRBD2|TRBV4-1
CASSQEGTSGLPSYNEQFF
TGCGCCAGCAGCCAAGAGGGGACTAGCGGACTTCCCTCCTACAATGAGCAGTTCTTC
>many|TRBJ2-3|TRBD2|TRBV4-1
CASAGGDYTDTQYF
TGCGCCAGCGCGGGAGGGGACTACACAGATACGCAGTATTTT
>many|TRBJ1-1|-|TRBV11-2
CASSFLDRPMNTEAFF
TGTGCCAGCAGCTTCTTAGACAGACCCATGAACACTGAAGCTTTCTTT
>few|TRBJ2-1|TRBD2|TRBV6-8
CASSYPGRNEQFF
TGTGCCAGCAGTTACCCCGGGAGGAATGAGCAGTTCTTC
>few|TRBJ2-7|-|TRBV6-1
CASSAQLEGSSEQYF
TGTGCCAGCAGTGCCCAACTAGAAGGATCTTCCGAGCAGTACTTC
>many|TRBJ1-1|-|TRBV19
CASSIFPSNTEAFF
TGTGCCAGTAGTATTTTTCCTTCGAACACTGAAGCTTTCTTT
>many|TRBJ2-5|-|TRBV19
CASTTPGAPGETQYF
TGTGCCAGTACCACCCCGGGAGCCCCCGGGGAGACCCAGTACTTC
>many|TRBJ2-1|-|TRBV28
CASTYRGLAGEQFF
TGTGCCAGCACCTATCGAGGGCTAGCTGGTGAGCAGTTCTTC